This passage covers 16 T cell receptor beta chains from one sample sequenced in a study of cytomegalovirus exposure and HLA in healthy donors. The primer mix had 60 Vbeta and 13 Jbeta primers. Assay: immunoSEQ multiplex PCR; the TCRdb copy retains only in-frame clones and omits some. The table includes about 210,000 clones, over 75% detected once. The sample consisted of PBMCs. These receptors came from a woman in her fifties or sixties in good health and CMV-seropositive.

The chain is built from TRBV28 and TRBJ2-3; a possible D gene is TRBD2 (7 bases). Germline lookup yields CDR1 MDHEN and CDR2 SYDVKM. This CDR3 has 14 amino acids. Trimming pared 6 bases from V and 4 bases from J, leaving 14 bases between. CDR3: CASRGQGRADTQYF. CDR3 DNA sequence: TGTGCCAGCAGAGGGCAGGGGAGGGCAGATACGCAGTATTTT.

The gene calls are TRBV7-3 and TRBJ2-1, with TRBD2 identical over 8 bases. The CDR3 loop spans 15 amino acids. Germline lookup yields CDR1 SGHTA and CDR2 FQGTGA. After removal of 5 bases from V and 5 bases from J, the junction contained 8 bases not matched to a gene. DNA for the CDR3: TGTGCCAGCAGCCCGACGGGACTAGACAACAATGAGCAGTTCTTC. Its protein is CASSPTGLDNNEQFF. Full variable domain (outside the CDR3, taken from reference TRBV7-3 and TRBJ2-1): GAGVSQTPSNKVTEKGKYVELRCDPISGHTALYWYRQSLGQGPEFLIYFQGTGAADDSGLPNDRFFAVRPEGSVSTLKIQRTERGDSAVYLCASSPTGLDNNEQFFGPGTRLTVL.

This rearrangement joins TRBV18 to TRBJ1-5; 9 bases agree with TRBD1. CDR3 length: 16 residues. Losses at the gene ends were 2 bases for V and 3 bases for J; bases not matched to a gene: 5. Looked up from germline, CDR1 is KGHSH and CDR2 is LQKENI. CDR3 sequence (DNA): TGTGCCAGCTCACCAGGGACAGGGAAAATCAATCAGCCCCAGCATTTT. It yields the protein CASSPGTGKINQPQHF.

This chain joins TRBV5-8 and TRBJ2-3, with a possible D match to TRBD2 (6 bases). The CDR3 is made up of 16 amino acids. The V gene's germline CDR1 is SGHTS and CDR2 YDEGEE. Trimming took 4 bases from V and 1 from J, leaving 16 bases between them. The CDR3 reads CASSPRDFRRTDTQYF. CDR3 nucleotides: TGTGCCAGCAGCCCCCGGGACTTCCGACGCACAGATACGCAGTATTTT.

The CDR3 loop reads CASSLGGSGNTIYF. CDR3 bases: TGTGCCAGCAGCCTGGGGGGCTCTGGAAACACCATATATTTT. The rearrangement joins TRBV7-3 to TRBJ1-3; tentatively, D is TRBD1 (5 bases). Germline values: CDR1 SGHTA, CDR2 FQGTGA. V lost 5 bases and J 0 bases, leaving 8 bases between the germline ends. This CDR3 has 14 residues.

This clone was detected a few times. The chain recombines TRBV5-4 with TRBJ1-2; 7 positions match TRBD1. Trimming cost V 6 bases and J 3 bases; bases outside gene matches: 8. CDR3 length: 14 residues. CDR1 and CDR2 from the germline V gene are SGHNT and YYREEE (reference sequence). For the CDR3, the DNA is TGTGCCAGCACCTCCGGGACAGCCTACTATGGCTACACCTTC. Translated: CASTSGTAYYGYTF.

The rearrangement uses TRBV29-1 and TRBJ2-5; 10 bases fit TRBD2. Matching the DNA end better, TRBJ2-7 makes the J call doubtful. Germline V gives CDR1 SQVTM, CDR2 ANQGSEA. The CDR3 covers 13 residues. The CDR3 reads CSVDIAGGGEQYF. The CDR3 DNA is TGCAGCGTTGACATAGCGGGGGGTGGCGAGCAGTACTTC.

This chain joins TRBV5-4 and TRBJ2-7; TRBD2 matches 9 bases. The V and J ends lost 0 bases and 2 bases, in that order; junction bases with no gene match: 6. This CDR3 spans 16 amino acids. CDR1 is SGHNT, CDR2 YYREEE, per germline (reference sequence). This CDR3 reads CASSLGGTSFPYEQYF. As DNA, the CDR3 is TGTGCCAGCAGCTTGGGGGGGACTAGCTTTCCCTACGAGCAGTACTTC.

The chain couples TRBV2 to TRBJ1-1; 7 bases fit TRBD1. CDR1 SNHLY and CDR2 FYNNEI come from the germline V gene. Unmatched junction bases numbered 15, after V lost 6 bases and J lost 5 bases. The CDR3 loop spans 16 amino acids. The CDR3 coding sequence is TGTGCCAGCAGGGTTTCCCGGGACAGACCGACGACTGAAGCTTTCTTT. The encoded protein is CASRVSRDRPTTEAFF. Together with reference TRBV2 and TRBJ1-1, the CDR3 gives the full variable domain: EPEVTQTPSHQVTQMGQEVILRCVPISNHLYFYWYRQILGQKVEFLVSFYNNEISEKSEIFDDQFSVERPDGSNFTLKIRSTKLEDSAMYFCASRVSRDRPTTEAFFGQGTRLTVV.

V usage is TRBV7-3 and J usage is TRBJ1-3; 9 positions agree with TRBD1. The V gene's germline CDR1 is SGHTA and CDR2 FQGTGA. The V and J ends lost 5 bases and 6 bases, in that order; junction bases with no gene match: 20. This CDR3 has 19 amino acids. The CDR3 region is CASSLGKSRDRVIKNTIYF. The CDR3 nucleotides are TGTGCCAGCAGCCTGGGGAAAAGCCGGGACAGGGTTATCAAAAACACCATATATTTT.

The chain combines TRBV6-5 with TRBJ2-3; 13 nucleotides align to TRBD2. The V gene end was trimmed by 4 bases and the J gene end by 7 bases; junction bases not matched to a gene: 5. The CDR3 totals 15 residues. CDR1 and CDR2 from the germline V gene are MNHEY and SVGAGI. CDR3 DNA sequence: TGTGCCAGCAGTTCTACTAGCGGGGGGGCCTATACGCAGTATTTT. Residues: CASSSTSGGAYTQYF.

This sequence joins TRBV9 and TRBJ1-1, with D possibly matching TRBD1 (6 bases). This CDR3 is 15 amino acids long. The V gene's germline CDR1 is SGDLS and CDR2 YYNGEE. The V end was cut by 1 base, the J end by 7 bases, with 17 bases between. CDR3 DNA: TGTGCCAGCAGCGTACTACAGGGCGCCACCAGTGAAGCTTTCTTT. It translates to CASSVLQGATSEAFF.

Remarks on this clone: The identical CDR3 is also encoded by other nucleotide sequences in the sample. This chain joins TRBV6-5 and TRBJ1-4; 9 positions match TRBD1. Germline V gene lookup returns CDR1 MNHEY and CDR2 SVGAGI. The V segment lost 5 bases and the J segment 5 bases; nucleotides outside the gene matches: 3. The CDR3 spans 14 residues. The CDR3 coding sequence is TGTGCCAGCAGTCCGGACAGGGGAAATGAAAAACTGTTTTTT. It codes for CASSPDRGNEKLFF.

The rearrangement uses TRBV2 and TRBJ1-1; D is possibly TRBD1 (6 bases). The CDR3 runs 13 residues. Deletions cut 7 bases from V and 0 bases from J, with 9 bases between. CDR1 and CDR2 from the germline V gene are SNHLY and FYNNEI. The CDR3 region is CASTRGLNTEAFF. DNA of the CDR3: TGTGCCAGCACCAGGGGCCTGAACACTGAAGCTTTCTTT.

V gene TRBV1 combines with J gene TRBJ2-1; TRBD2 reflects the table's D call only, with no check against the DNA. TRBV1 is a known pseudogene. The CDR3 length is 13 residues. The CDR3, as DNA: TGCACCAGCAGCCAAGAGCTAGATGGTGAGCAGTTCTTC. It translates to CTSSQELDGEQFF.

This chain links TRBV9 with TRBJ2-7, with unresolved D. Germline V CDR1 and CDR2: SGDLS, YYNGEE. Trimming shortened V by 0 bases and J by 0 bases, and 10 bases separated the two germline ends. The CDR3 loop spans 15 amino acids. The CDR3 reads CASSVEAGRSYEQYF. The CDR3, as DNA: TGTGCCAGCAGCGTAGAGGCAGGCCGCTCCTACGAGCAGTACTTC.